The T cell receptor (beta chain) described here comes from a study of blood T cell repertoires in COVID-19. Study details: Acute-phase and convalescent COVID-19 samples originated in the United States, Italy and Spain.

The CDR3 is 14 amino acids. CDR1 is MDHEN and CDR2 is SYDVKM in the germline V gene. V was clipped by 4 bases and J by 2 bases, with 9 bases between them. As originally analysed: Estimates of nucleated cell counts were drawn from the amplification of reference gene primers. The method was immunoSEQ multiplex PCR; TCRdb's version includes in-frame clones alone and lacks a portion of them. D and trimming come from the DNA, and the V and J calls and clone size come from that table. The sample yields about 68,000 clones, almost 85% seen once. The sample was peripheral blood. This sequence originates from a man aged 45-60 years with active COVID-19. The chain is built from TRBV28 and TRBJ1-5; maybe TRBD1 (5 bases). CDR3 nucleotides: TGTGCCAGCAGTTCCGCGGGGGGCAATCAGCCCCAGCATTTT. This codes for CASSSAGGNQPQHF. The full variable domain, completed using reference TRBV28 and TRBJ1-5, is DVKVTQSSRYLVKRTGEKVFLECVQDMDHENMFWYRQDPGLGLRLIYFSYDVKMKEKGDIPEGYSVSREKKERFSLILESASTNQTSMYLCASSSAGGNQPQHFGDGTRLSIL.